These 15 T cell receptor beta chains share one sample of origin, sequenced in a study of blood T cell repertoires in COVID-19. The method was immunoSEQ multiplex PCR; TCRdb's version includes in-frame clones alone and lacks a portion of them. In the table there are 100,000 to 150,000 clones, 85% of which are singletons. Sequencing used peripheral blood. These receptors came from an elderly man with active or convalescent COVID-19.

This clone occurred a few times. The rearrangement uses TRBV2 and TRBJ2-6; 8 nucleotides line up with TRBD1. The CDR3 is made up of 17 amino acids. The germline V gene encodes CDR1 SNHLY and CDR2 FYNNEI. After removal of 7 bases from V and 0 bases from J, the junction contained 8 bases not matched to a gene. The chain's CDR3 is CASIQDRAPSGANVLTF. The CDR3 coding sequence is TGTGCCAGCATACAGGACAGGGCCCCCTCTGGGGCCAACGTCCTGACTTTC.

The chain recombines TRBV19 with TRBJ1-2; TRBD1 is a possible D gene (5 bases). Germline lookup yields CDR1 LNHDA and CDR2 SQIVND (reference sequence). The length of the CDR3 is 12 residues. The V gene lost 5 bases and the J gene lost 4 bases, with 8 bases spanning the gap. Here the CDR3 reads CASSRGGYGYTF. The CDR3 DNA is TGTGCCAGTAGTCGCGGGGGCTATGGCTACACCTTC.

The chain combines TRBV29-1 with TRBJ1-1, with unresolved D. From germline, CDR1 is SQVTM and CDR2 ANQGSEA. The CDR3 is 10 amino acids. V was trimmed by 7 bases and J by 1 base, leaving 4 bases between them. In DNA form, the CDR3 reads TGCAGCGGGCAGAACACTGAAGCTTTCTTT. It encodes CSGQNTEAFF.

This clone was counted a single time. The V gene is TRBV27, the J gene TRBJ1-2; no reliable D call. The CDR3 length is 15 residues. CDR1 and CDR2 from the germline V gene are MNHEY and SMNVEV (reference sequence). V was trimmed by 4 bases and J by 4 bases, leaving 16 bases between them. CDR3 in DNA: TGTGCCAGCAGTTCCCATTCCGGGATCTTCTATGGCTACACCTTC. Encoded protein: CASSSHSGIFYGYTF.

J is TRBJ2-1 and V is TRBV7-8; TRBD2 matches 7 bases. The CDR3 has 14 residues. Germline CDR1 reads SGHVS; CDR2 reads FQNEAQ. Trimming took 5 bases from V and 10 from J; bases not matched to a gene: 11. DNA of the CDR3: TGTGCCAGCAGCCGGCGAGGACTAGGAGGGGAGCAGTTCTTC. As protein: CASSRRGLGGEQFF.

The chain recombines TRBV5-1 with TRBJ2-7, with 7 bases lining up with TRBD2. The CDR3 spans 17 residues. Germline V lookup: CDR1 SGHRS, CDR2 YFSETQ. V trimming: 3 bases; J trimming: 6 bases; junction bases outside the gene matches: 18. CDR3 residues: CASSSFFLGGEGIEQYF. The CDR3 DNA reads TGCGCCAGCAGCTCCTTCTTCTTAGGAGGGGAGGGAATCGAGCAGTACTTC.

The rearrangement joins TRBV19 to TRBJ1-5; 8 nucleotides line up with TRBD1. Germline V gene data show CDR1 as LNHDA and CDR2 as SQIVND (reference sequence). The CDR3 is 15 amino acids. Trimming took 5 bases from V and 5 from J; bases not matched to a gene: 8. This CDR3 reads CASSPTDRADQPQHF. DNA for the CDR3: TGTGCCAGTAGTCCAACGGACAGGGCCGATCAGCCCCAGCATTTT.

This clone came up once. This chain connects TRBV5-4 to TRBJ1-3; D ambiguous. Germline CDR1 SGHNT, CDR2 YYREEE (reference sequence). The CDR3 length is 17 residues. V dropped 0 bases and J dropped 0 bases, with 13 bases sitting between them. CDR3 DNA: TGTGCCAGCAGCTTGGGCCCCCCCCTCGGCTCTGGAAACACCATATATTTT. Protein product: CASSLGPPLGSGNTIYF. The variable domain in full, with the rest retrieved from reference TRBV5-4 and TRBJ1-3, is ETGVTQSPTHLIKTRGQQVTLRCSSQSGHNTVSWYQQALGQGPQFIFQYYREEENGRGNFPPRFSGLQFPNYSSELNVNALELDDSALYLCASSLGPPLGSGNTIYFGEGSWLTVV.

V usage is TRBV5-6 and J usage is TRBJ1-6; 7 bases agree with TRBD1. Trimming cost V 0 bases and J 5 bases; bases outside gene matches: 5. The CDR3 has 16 residues. The germline V gene encodes CDR1 SGHDT and CDR2 YYEEEE. This CDR3 reads CASSLARGTDNSPLHF. DNA of the CDR3: TGTGCCAGCAGCTTGGCCAGGGGGACAGATAATTCACCCCTCCACTTT.

V usage is TRBV3-1 (or the pseudogene TRBV3-2) and J usage is TRBJ1-3; the D is unclear. Germline-derived CDR1 and CDR2 are LGHDT and YNNKEL (reference sequence). V lost 1 base and J lost 4, with 8 bases in between. The CDR3 is 14 amino acids. The CDR3 nucleotides are TGTGCCAGCAGCCAAGGATTTGAGGGAAACACCATATATTTT. Encoded protein: CASSQGFEGNTIYF.

This rearrangement joins TRBV6-2 or TRBV6-3 to TRBJ2-5; 7 bases line up with TRBD1. Looked up from germline, CDR1 is MNHEY and CDR2 is SVGEGT. J lost 0 bases, V lost 8 bases, and 9 bases had no gene match. The CDR3 length is 15 residues. The CDR3, as DNA: TGTGCCAGCTGCCGACAGGGACCGTACCAAGAGACCCAGTACTTC. Translation: CASCRQGPYQETQYF.

This clone has just one count. The chain joins TRBV5-1 to TRBJ2-3; D possibly corresponds to TRBD1 (6 bases). The CDR3 sequence is 15 residues long. V lost 1 base and J lost 2, with 11 bases in between. CDR1 SGHRS and CDR2 YFSETQ come from the germline V gene. CDR3 sequence (DNA): TGCGCCAGCAGCTTGTCTGACAGGATCACAGATACGCAGTATTTT. Its translation: CASSLSDRITDTQYF. Supplemented by reference TRBV5-1 and TRBJ2-3, the full variable domain reads KAGVTQTPRYLIKTRGQQVTLSCSPISGHRSVSWYQQTPGQGLQFLFEYFSETQRNKGNFPGRFSGRQFSNSRSEMNVSTLELGDSALYLCASSLSDRITDTQYFGPGTRLTVL.

CDR3 sequence reads: CATSDPGQGETSNYGYTF. CDR3 coding DNA: TGTGCCACCAGTGATCCCGGACAGGGGGAAACCTCTAACTATGGCTACACCTTC. The genes are TRBV24-1 and TRBJ1-2; 10 bases map to TRBD1. Germline V gene data show CDR1 as KGHDR and CDR2 as SFDVKD. The CDR3 is 18 residues long. V lost 3 bases and J lost 0; bases outside the gene matches: 9.

V usage is TRBV7-8 and J usage is TRBJ1-2; 8 bases match TRBD1. The V gene end was trimmed by 5 bases and the J gene end by 5 bases; junction bases not matched to a gene: 10. The CDR3 extends over 15 amino acids. Looked up from germline, CDR1 is SGHVS and CDR2 is FQNEAQ. The DNA of the CDR3 is TGTGCCAGCAGCCTCCGGACAGGGTTTCGGTATGGCTACACCTTC. Translated: CASSLRTGFRYGYTF.

The chain employs TRBV28 and TRBJ1-6; D gene ambiguous. There are 13 residues in the CDR3. Between the trimmed V and J ends, which lost 8 bases and 0 bases, there was a span of 5 bases. Germline V gives CDR1 MDHEN, CDR2 SYDVKM. The CDR3 here is CASLSSYNSPLHF. The CDR3 DNA is TGTGCCAGCCTCAGCTCCTATAATTCACCCCTCCACTTT.